This TCR beta chain was observed in a study of blood T cell repertoires in COVID-19. Assay used: immunoSEQ multiplex PCR; TCRdb lists only in-frame clones, some missing. The repertoire consists of more than 200,000 clones, with about 87% occurring once and the leading ten covering about 1.5%. V lost 0 bases and J lost 12, with 21 bases in between. Germline CDR1 reads LNHNV; CDR2 reads YYDKDF (reference sequence). The CDR3 is 16 residues long. The receptor's source is a woman aged 50 to 60 who had recovered from COVID-19. What was sequenced was PBMCs or T cells enriched from blood (not recorded which). The V gene is TRBV15, the J gene TRBJ2-1, with a weak D call TRBD1 (5 bases). The CDR3: CATSRDHLLQDQRQFF. CDR3 DNA: TGTGCCACCAGCAGAGATCATCTCTTACAGGACCAGCGGCAGTTCTTC.